The clone carrying this T cell receptor beta chain was detected only once. Antigen: not known. One base away lies a much larger clone, so this may be a sequencing read error. Each 20-30 mg portion of unsorted bulk tissue served as the source for co-extraction of RNA and DNA. Patients showed chronic HBV infection and an absence of prior treatment. The source of the sample is a study of tumor-infiltrating lymphocytes in primary liver carcinoma. The wider study: Staging placed the tumors at T1-T3 N0M0, and they measured about 4.2 to 10 cm across. The yield of productive TCRbeta reads per sample was roughly 3.65 to 7.13 million and was similar across tissue types. Findings of the study overall: Pairs of tumor regions overlapped more than tumor-adjacent and tumor-blood pairs did.

This CDR3 has 14 residues. V lost 4 bases and J 2 bases, leaving 7 bases between the germline ends. The germline gives CDR1 SGHRS, CDR2 YFSETQ. TCR beta cDNA came from about 500 ng total RNA, primed with a constant-region primer. What produced the TCR beta libraries was three nested multiplex PCR rounds using slightly modified ARM-PCR. TRBV1-TRBV30 forward primers paired with a C-beta reverse primer were used in the first two PCR rounds, which ran roughly 9 cycles each. TCRdb used MiXCR to reprocess the multiplex PCR reads, holding one entry per CDR3 protein. Of around 120,000 distinct CDR3 sequences in the sample, around two thirds were seen once.

The sequence derives from a woman aged 60-70 years with primary liver carcinoma and hepatitis B virus infection. The chain is built from TRBV5-1 and TRBJ2-6; no clear D gene. Sequenced input: liver tumor tissue from sampling region 1. As to subset: tumor region T1, superior pole. This CDR3 is CASSRIPGANVLTF. CDR3 coding DNA: TGCGCCAGCAGCCGGATCCCTGGGGCCAACGTCCTGACTTTC.